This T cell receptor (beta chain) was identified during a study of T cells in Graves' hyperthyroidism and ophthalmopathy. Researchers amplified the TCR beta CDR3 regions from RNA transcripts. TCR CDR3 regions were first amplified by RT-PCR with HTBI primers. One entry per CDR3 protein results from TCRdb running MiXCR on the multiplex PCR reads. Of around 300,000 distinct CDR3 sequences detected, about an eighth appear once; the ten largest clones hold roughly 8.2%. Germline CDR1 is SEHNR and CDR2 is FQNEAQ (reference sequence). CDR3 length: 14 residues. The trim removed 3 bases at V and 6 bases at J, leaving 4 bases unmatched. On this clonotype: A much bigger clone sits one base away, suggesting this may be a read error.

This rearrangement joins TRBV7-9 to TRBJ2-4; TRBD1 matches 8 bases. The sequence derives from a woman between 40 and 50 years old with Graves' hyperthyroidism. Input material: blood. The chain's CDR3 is CASSFKDRANIQYF. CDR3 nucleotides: TGTGCCAGCAGCTTTAAGGACAGGGCAAACATTCAGTACTTC.